The following is a T cell receptor beta chain sequence with its context. This clonotype was picked up a small number of times. The antigen it recognizes is unknown. The input lacks base qualities; no much larger clone sits a single base away. The sample's time point label is to be understood as: patch test 2, 6 weeks after DPC sensitization. The treatment or condition label for this specimen denotes: therapeutic diphenylcyclopropenone sensitization with weekly scalp DPC. At each patch-test visit, blood was drawn before the patch test was applied. Patients were eligible if aged 18 to 70, diagnosed with alopecia and judged suitable for DPC therapy, and pregnant patients were excluded. Unfractionated whole blood was collected in Tempus Blood RNA tubes, and total RNA was extracted from that blood. The CDR3 holds 14 amino acids from the cysteine to the phenylalanine. Only the CDR3 part of the read is kept: 42 bases, read in frame from the first base. CDR1 and CDR2, looked up from the germline V gene, are SGHRS and YFSETQ. V is pared back by 2 bases and J by 3 bases, with 11 bases lying between the germline termini.

These data originate in a study of human T cells and chemical hapten exposure (dated by TCRdb to about 2021). For the study in its entirety: For sensitization, 2% DPC in acetone was applied to a 2 cm by 2 cm area of upper inner arm skin. Throughout the roughly 25-week study period, patients were also given weekly therapeutic DPC doses on the scalp. Patch tests used Finn chambers with 0.01% DPC on the upper back, scored after 6 days by International Contact Dermatitis Research Group standards. The mostly female patient cohort included alopecia areata with under or over 50% scalp involvement, alopecia totalis and alopecia universalis. Libraries were combined into a pool for sequencing, and differences in TCR yield between samples came mainly from small differences in library volumes within the pool. Peripheral blood TCR repertoire changes were tracked in vivo in alopecia patients during primary and secondary sensitization to the hapten diphenylcyclopropenone (DPC). Blood was sampled from patients pre-sensitization (week 0) and at 2, 6 and about 24 weeks after DPC sensitization. For TCR sequencing, blood came from 25 to 30 alopecia patients at anywhere from one to four time points (pre-sensitization, 2, 6 and 24 weeks). Results the study describes overall, beyond this receptor: Because every patient had alopecia, a presumed autoimmune disease, the patients' immune response might differ from that of healthy individuals. Patch test score was positively correlated with the number of PT1 expanded TCRs, with significance at thresholds 8, 16 and 32 but not at 4. Compared with pre-sensitization or healthy control sets, expanded TCRs formed significantly more large CDR3 similarity clusters, which is consistent with antigen-driven responses. After repeated subsampling, changes were observed in the strength of the expansion versus patch-test correlation and in the threshold at which the correlation became significant. DPC sensitization did not change how many TCRs were above 1 in 1000 frequency, and no evidence was found of alterations in global repertoire structure.

Preparation of the library involved RACE. Sequencing was performed on a NextSeq 500. Library preparation attached unique molecular identifiers to individual cDNA molecules for quantitative, reproducible TCR counting. Each blood RNA sample was used to sequence both TCR alpha and TCR beta chains. Turning to the authors' computational methods: Samples had a median of roughly 87,000 TCRs, with a range from roughly 23,224 to 700,000. The Decombinator software suite was used to annotate the V, J and CDR3 of the TCR reads. For PS versus PT1 abundance plots, all samples were subsampled to the same number of TCRs (28,000). Expanded TCRs were defined as absent before sensitization and observed at least eight times at the 2-week time point. The public reads were reanalyzed by TCRdb: fastp trimming at Q25, MiXCR alignment, in-frame beta chains only. Each entry is one CDR3 protein sequence, shown with its most common DNA and genes. The V and J calls shown here were made by TCRdb, not taken from the authors' results. Here the sample has fewer than 100,000 distinct CDR3 sequences; roughly 10% occur a single time. 1.6% of the sample belongs to the ten largest clones.

The sequence links TRBV5-1 to TRBJ2-5; a tentative D match to TRBD1 spans 6 bases. Sequenced material: whole blood, taken in connection with sensitization to the hapten diphenylcyclopropenone (DPC). This TCR was sampled from a young man with alopecia areata. Some clones in this sample may be carry-over from other donors' samples. In nucleotides, the sequence is TGCGCCAGCAGCTTTTTTTCAGGGGAAGAGACCCAGTACTTC. This yields the protein CASSFFSGEETQYF.